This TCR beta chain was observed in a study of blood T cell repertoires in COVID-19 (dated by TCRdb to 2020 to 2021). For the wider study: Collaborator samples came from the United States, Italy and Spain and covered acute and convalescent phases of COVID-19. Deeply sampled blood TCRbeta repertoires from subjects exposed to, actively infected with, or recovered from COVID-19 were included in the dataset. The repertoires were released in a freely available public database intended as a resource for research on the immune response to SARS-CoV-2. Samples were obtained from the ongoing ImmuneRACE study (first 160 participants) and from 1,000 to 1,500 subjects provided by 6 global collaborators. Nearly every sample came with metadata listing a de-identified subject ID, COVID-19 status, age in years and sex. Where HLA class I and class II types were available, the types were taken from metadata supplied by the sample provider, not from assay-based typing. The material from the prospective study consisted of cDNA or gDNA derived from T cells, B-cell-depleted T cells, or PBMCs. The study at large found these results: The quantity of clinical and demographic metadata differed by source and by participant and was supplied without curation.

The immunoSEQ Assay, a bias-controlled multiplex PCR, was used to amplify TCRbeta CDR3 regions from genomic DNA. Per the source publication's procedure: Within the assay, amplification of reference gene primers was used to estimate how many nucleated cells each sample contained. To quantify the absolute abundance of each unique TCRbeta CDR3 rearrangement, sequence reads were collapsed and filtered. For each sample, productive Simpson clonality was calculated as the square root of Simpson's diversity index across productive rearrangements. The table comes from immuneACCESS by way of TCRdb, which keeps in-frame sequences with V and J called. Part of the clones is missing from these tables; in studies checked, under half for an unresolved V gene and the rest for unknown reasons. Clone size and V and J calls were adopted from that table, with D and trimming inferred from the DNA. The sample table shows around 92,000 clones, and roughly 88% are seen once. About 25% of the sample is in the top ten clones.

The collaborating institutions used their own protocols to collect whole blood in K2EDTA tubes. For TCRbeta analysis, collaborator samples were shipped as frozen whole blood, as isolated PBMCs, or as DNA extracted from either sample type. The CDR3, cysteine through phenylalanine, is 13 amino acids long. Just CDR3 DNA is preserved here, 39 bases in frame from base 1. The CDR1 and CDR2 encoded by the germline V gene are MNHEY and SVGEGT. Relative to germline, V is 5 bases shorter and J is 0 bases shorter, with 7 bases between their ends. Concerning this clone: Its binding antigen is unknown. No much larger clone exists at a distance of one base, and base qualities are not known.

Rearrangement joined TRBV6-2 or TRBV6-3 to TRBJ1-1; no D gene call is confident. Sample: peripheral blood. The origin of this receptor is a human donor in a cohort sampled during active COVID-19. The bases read TGTGCCAGCAGTCCGGTAATGAACACTGAAGCTTTCTTT. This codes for CASSPVMNTEAFF.